This TCR beta chain appears in the sequencing data of a study of post-analysis software for immune sequencing data. Study summary: Clinical courses comprised relapsing-remitting, secondary progressive and progressive-relapsing multiple sclerosis.

This clonotype was detected only a few times. The antigen remains unidentified. A read error may account for a junction end that differs from germline. Built from TCR beta cDNA, the libraries had unique molecular identifiers in them. TCRdb ran MiXCR on the PCR reads and lists one entry per CDR3 protein. Of roughly 700,000 distinct CDR3 sequences listed, around 27% were seen once; the top ten hold roughly 0.57%. The CDR3 totals 15 residues. Germline-derived CDR1 and CDR2 are SGHRS and YFSETQ. The study, taken as a whole, reports: About five TRBV segments, including TRBV5-6, TRBV5-1 and TRBV20-1, were more frequent in patients than controls. Controls showed significantly higher normalized Chao1 diversity than did multiple sclerosis patients.

V usage is TRBV5-1 and J usage is TRBJ2-2; 9 nucleotides agree with TRBD1. The receptor was isolated from a girl aged 10 to 17 with multiple sclerosis. The material sequenced was blood. The CDR3 reads CASRTGALATGERFF. The CDR3 nucleotides are TGCGCCAGCCGGACAGGGGCTCTGGCCACCGGGGAGCGGTTTTTT.